A single count supports the clone carrying this T cell receptor (beta chain). V lost 0 bases and J 4 bases, leaving 22 bases between the germline ends. Germline values: CDR1 SGHRS, CDR2 YFSETQ. The CDR3 is 19 amino acids. These data originate in a study of blood T cell repertoires in COVID-19. Study summary: Samples came from the United States, Italy and Spain, spanning acute and convalescent COVID-19. The analysed material was cDNA or gDNA that came from T cells, B-cell-depleted T cells, or PBMCs.

As handled by the study authors: Estimation of nucleated cell counts was performed using reference gene primer amplification. Produced via immunoSEQ multiplex PCR; TCRdb's table is partial and in-frame only. V, J and clone size are taken as reported in that table, and D and trimming were inferred from the DNA itself. The repertoire consists of 70,000 to 80,000 clones, with about four fifths occurring once and the leading ten covering roughly 15%. The material sequenced was peripheral blood. This receptor was obtained from a woman of 80 years or more with acute or convalescent COVID-19. V is TRBV5-1 and J is TRBJ2-2; D is perhaps TRBD2 (5 bases). The CDR3 sequence is CASSLDLVGASGITGELFF. The CDR3 coding sequence is TGCGCCAGCAGCTTGGATCTAGTGGGAGCCTCGGGAATCACCGGGGAGCTGTTTTTT. Drawing the rest from reference TRBV5-1 and TRBJ2-2, the complete variable domain is KAGVTQTPRYLIKTRGQQVTLSCSPISGHRSVSWYQQTPGQGLQFLFEYFSETQRNKGNFPGRFSGRQFSNSRSEMNVSTLELGDSALYLCASSLDLVGASGITGELFFGEGSRLTVL.